These 20 T cell receptor beta chains originate from one sample sequenced in a study of cytomegalovirus exposure and HLA in healthy donors. The PCR ran on 60 Vbeta and 13 Jbeta primers. The repertoire was sequenced with immunoSEQ multiplex PCR; TCRdb's copy has only in-frame clones and lacks some. Counted here are some 160,000 clones, 70% to 85% occurring once; the ten biggest clones make up more than 1.2%. The source material was PBMCs. The receptors originated from a male donor in good health and CMV-seronegative.

As for this clone: Other DNA sequences within the sample encode an identical CDR3. V is TRBV5-1 and J is TRBJ2-2; TRBD2 is a possible D gene (6 bases). V was clipped by 0 bases and J by 6 bases, with 9 bases between them. Germline CDR1 and CDR2: SGHRS and YFSETQ. The CDR3 covers 14 residues. The CDR3 loop is CASSLAGGPGELFF. The CDR3 nucleotides read TGCGCCAGCAGCTTGGCCGGGGGACCCGGGGAGCTGTTTTTT.

The chain carries TRBV2 and TRBJ2-7; 11 bases match TRBD1. The CDR3 spans 14 residues. Germline assignment: CDR1 SNHLY and CDR2 FYNNEI. V lost 7 bases to trimming and J lost 0 bases; unmatched junction nucleotides: 2. CDR3 in DNA: TGTGCCAGCATGGGACAGGGGGACTCCTACGAGCAGTACTTC. Its translation: CASMGQGDSYEQYF. The full variable domain, completed using reference TRBV2 and TRBJ2-7, is EPEVTQTPSHQVTQMGQEVILRCVPISNHLYFYWYRQILGQKVEFLVSFYNNEISEKSEIFDDQFSVERPDGSNFTLKIRSTKLEDSAMYFCASMGQGDSYEQYFGPGTRLTVT.

The chain uses TRBV6-5 and TRBJ1-6, with D perhaps TRBD1 (6 bases). The V gene's germline CDR1 is MNHEY and CDR2 SVGAGI. The CDR3 contains 16 residues. The ends were cut back, 0 bases at V and 7 bases at J, with 13 bases in the middle. In DNA, the CDR3 is TGTGCCAGCAGTTACTCGGGGGCGTCAGGGAATTCACCCCTCCACTTT. It is translated as CASSYSGASGNSPLHF.

The rearrangement uses TRBV7-9 and TRBJ1-5; the match to TRBD1 covers 10 bases. CDR1 SEHNR and CDR2 FQNEAQ come from the germline V gene (reference sequence). Trimming at V came to 4 bases and at J to 2 bases, leaving 14 bases not matched to a gene. There are 19 residues in the CDR3. In DNA, the CDR3 is TGTGCCAGCAGCTCGGCGGGACAGGGGTCCAGTTTGGGCAATCAGCCCCAGCATTTT. It codes for CASSSAGQGSSLGNQPQHF.

This clone was observed a handful of times. This sequence joins TRBV27 and TRBJ1-3; weak D call: TRBD1 (6 bases). The CDR3 is made up of 15 amino acids. Trimming took off 6 bases at V and 4 bases at J, with 16 bases between the two ends. The germline V gene has CDR1 MNHEY and CDR2 SMNVEV (reference sequence). The CDR3 reads CASSLLGAKGNTIYF. CDR3 sequence (DNA): TGTGCCAGCAGCCTGCTGGGGGCTAAAGGAAACACCATATATTTT.

This clone was detected a few times. The chain employs TRBV7-8 and TRBJ2-3; 10 bases are a match to TRBD2. Trimming took 1 base from V and 5 from J; bases not matched to a gene: 9. The CDR3 loop spans 17 amino acids. CDR1 is SGHVS and CDR2 is FQNEAQ in the germline V gene. The CDR3 DNA follows: TGTGCCAGCAGCTTAGTCCCCCTAGCGGGAGTAGGAGATACGCAGTATTTT. Encoded protein: CASSLVPLAGVGDTQYF.

The chain joins TRBV5-6 to TRBJ2-1; TRBD2 aligns across 11 bases. Germline V gives CDR1 SGHDT, CDR2 YYEEEE. CDR3 length equals 16 residues. V was pared by 3 bases and J by 5 bases, with 7 bases of the junction left unmatched. CDR3 amino acids: CASSWRLAGKNNEQFF. Written as DNA, the CDR3 is TGTGCCAGCAGCTGGAGACTAGCGGGGAAGAACAATGAGCAGTTCTTC.

In nucleotides, the CDR3 is TGCGCCAGCAGCCAAGATATCTCTAGCGGGTTTATATCAGATACGCAGTATTTT. This translates into CASSQDISSGFISDTQYF. This chain uses TRBV4-3 with TRBJ2-3; 8 bases are a match to TRBD2. Per the germline V gene, CDR1 is LGHNA and CDR2 is YSLEER. V lost 0 bases, J lost 4 bases, and 12 bases stayed unmatched. The CDR3 is made up of 18 amino acids.

CDR3: CASSYSRAVPNEQYF. The CDR3 DNA reads as TGTGCCAGCAGTTACTCGAGGGCCGTTCCCAACGAGCAGTACTTC. V gene TRBV6-5 combines with J gene TRBJ2-7, with a tentative D call TRBD2 (5 bases). CDR1 and CDR2 (germline): MNHEY, SVGAGI. The V end lost 0 bases, the J end lost 5 bases, and 14 bases lay between the germline ends. The length of the CDR3 is 15 residues.

CDR3 nucleotides: TGTGCCAGCAGCTTAGATGATGAGCGGGAGAACTGGGTAAGTACAGATACGCAGTATTTT. Its protein product is CASSLDDERENWVSTDTQYF. This rearrangement joins TRBV11-2 to TRBJ2-3; 8 nucleotides align to TRBD2. In germline, CDR1 is SGHAT, CDR2 FQNNGV. This CDR3 contains 20 residues. The V gene end was trimmed by 0 bases and the J gene end by 3 bases; junction bases not matched to a gene: 17.

This chain links TRBV29-1 with TRBJ2-3; TRBD2 matches at 12 bases. J lost 4 bases, V lost 4 bases, and 3 bases had no gene match. Germline V gives CDR1 SQVTM, CDR2 ANQGSEA. This CDR3 spans 14 amino acids. CDR3 sequence: CSVGSSGGADTQYF. The CDR3 region has the DNA TGCAGCGTTGGATCTAGCGGGGGGGCAGATACGCAGTATTTT.

The chain has TRBV7-8 and TRBJ2-7, with TRBD2 matching 8 bases. After removal of 1 base from V and 4 bases from J, the junction contained 6 bases not matched to a gene. The length of the CDR3 is 15 residues. Germline CDR1 SGHVS, CDR2 FQNEAQ. The CDR3 is CASSLEVAGSYEQYF. The CDR3 DNA follows: TGTGCCAGCAGCTTAGAGGTAGCGGGGTCTTACGAGCAGTACTTC. The whole variable domain, filled in from reference TRBV7-8 and TRBJ2-7, reads GAGVSQSPRYKVAKRGQDVALRCDPISGHVSLFWYQQALGQGPEFLTYFQNEAQLDKSGLPSDRFFAERPEGSVSTLKIQRTQQEDSAVYLCASSLEVAGSYEQYFGPGTRLTVT.

The chain combines TRBV6-1 with TRBJ2-1; the D gene is possibly TRBD2 (6 bases). The length of the CDR3 is 17 residues. The V end lost 3 bases, the J end lost 6 bases, and 21 bases lay between the germline ends. Germline-derived CDR1 and CDR2 are MNHNS and SASEGT. The CDR3 bases are TGTGCCAGCAGTGATTTCGGGCTAACGACTAGTCGCAATGAGCAGTTCTTC. Amino acid sequence: CASSDFGLTTSRNEQFF.

This clone has more than one count but fewer than ten. The chain has TRBV18 and TRBJ1-4, with D possibly being TRBD1 (6 bases). Per the germline V gene, CDR1 is KGHSH and CDR2 is LQKENI. CDR3 length: 16 amino acids. V lost 4 bases and J lost 0, with 12 bases in between. DNA for the CDR3: TGTGCCAGCTCACGGGTCCGGACAGCAACTAATGAAAAACTGTTTTTT. Translated: CASSRVRTATNEKLFF.

The rearrangement links TRBV7-9 to TRBJ2-7; 8 nucleotides agree with TRBD2. In germline, CDR1 is SEHNR, CDR2 FQNEAQ (reference sequence). The CDR3 loop spans 14 amino acids. J gave up 5 bases and V 2 bases, and 5 bases lay outside the gene matches. The CDR3, as DNA: TGTGCCAGCAGCTTAACTAGCGGAGGGAACGAGCAGTACTTC. Translated: CASSLTSGGNEQYF.

The chain employs TRBV5-1 and TRBJ1-1; weak D call: TRBD1 (5 bases). CDR3 length: 19 amino acids. V was cut by 5 bases and J by 3 bases, with 29 bases left in between. Germline V gives CDR1 SGHRS, CDR2 YFSETQ. The CDR3 protein is CASRGFLIGQGQGDTEAFF. CDR3 coding DNA: TGCGCCAGCAGGGGCTTTTTGATTGGGCAGGGTCAAGGGGACACTGAAGCTTTCTTT.

This rearrangement joins TRBV11-2 to TRBJ2-5; D is possibly TRBD2 (5 bases). V lost 5 bases, J lost 2 bases, and 9 bases lay in between. From germline, CDR1 is SGHAT and CDR2 FQNNGV. The CDR3 consists of 13 residues. Here the CDR3 DNA reads TGTGCCAGCAGCACCAGGACTCAAGAGACCCAGTACTTC. Encoded protein: CASSTRTQETQYF.

The CDR3 DNA sequence: TGTGCCAGCTCACGGGGACAGGGGAATGGCTACACCTTC. Translation: CASSRGQGNGYTF. The V gene is TRBV18, the J gene TRBJ1-2, with 10 bases lining up with TRBD1. CDR1 and CDR2 from the germline V gene are KGHSH and LQKENI. V dropped 4 bases and J dropped 6; count of bases not matched to a gene: 2. The CDR3 is 13 residues long.

This chain uses TRBV19 with TRBJ1-1; tentatively, D is TRBD1 (5 bases). Between the trimmed V and J ends, which lost 2 bases and 0 bases, there was a span of 7 bases. The CDR3 runs 14 residues. Germline loops: CDR1 LNHDA, CDR2 SQIVND (reference sequence). In DNA, the CDR3 is TGTGCCAGTAGTATAACAGGCATGAACACTGAAGCTTTCTTT. It is translated as CASSITGMNTEAFF.

The chain uses TRBV7-9 and TRBJ1-2; no firm D call. V lost 1 base to trimming and J lost 7 bases, with 7 bases between them. Germline V gene sequence: CDR1 SEHNR, CDR2 FQNEAQ (reference sequence). This CDR3 comprises 12 residues. In nucleotides, the CDR3 is TGTGCCAGCAGCTTAGGTAGTCTTGGCTACACCTTC. Amino acid sequence: CASSLGSLGYTF.